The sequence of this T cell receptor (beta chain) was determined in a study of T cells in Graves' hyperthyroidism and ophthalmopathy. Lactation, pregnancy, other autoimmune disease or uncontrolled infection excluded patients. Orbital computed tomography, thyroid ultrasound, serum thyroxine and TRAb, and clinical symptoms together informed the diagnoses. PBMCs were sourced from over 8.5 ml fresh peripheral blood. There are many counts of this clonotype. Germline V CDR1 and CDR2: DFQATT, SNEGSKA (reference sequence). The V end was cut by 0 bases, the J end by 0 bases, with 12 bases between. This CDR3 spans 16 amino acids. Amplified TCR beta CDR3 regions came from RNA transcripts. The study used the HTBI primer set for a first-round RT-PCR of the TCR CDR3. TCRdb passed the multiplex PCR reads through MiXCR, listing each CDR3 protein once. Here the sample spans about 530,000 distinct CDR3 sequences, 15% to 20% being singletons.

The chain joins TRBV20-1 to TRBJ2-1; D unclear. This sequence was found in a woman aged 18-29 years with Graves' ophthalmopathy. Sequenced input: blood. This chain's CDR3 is CSAREGITHSYNEQFF. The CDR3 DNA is TGCAGTGCTAGAGAAGGGATAACCCACTCCTACAATGAGCAGTTCTTC.